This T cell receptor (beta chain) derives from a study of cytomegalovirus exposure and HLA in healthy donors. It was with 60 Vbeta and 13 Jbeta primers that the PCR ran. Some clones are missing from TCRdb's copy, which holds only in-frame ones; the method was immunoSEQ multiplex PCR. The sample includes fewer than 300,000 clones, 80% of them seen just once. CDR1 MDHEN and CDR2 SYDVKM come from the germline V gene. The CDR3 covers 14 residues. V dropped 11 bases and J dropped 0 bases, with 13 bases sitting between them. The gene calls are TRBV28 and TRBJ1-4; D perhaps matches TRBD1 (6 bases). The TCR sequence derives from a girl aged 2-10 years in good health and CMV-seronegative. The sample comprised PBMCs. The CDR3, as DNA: TGTGCCTCGCGGGGGCCCACAACTAATGAAAAACTGTTTTTT. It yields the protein CASRGPTTNEKLFF.